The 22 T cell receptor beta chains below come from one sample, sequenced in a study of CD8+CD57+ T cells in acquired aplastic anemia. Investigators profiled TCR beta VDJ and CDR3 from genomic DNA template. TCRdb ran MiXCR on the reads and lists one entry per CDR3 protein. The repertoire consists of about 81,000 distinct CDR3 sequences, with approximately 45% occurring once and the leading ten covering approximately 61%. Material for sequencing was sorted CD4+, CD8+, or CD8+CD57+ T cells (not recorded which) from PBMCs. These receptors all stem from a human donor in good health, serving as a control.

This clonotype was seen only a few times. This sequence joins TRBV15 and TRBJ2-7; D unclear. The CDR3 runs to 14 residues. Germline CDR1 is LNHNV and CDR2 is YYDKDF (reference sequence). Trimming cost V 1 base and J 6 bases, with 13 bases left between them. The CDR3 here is CATSRGSSVGEQYF. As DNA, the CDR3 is TGTGCCACCAGCAGAGGGTCATCGGTAGGCGAGCAGTACTTC. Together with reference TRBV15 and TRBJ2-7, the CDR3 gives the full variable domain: DAMVIQNPRYQVTQFGKPVTLSCSQTLNHNVMYWYQQKSSQAPKLLFHYYDKDFNNEADTPDNFQSRRPNTSFCFLDIRSPGLGDTAMYLCATSRGSSVGEQYFGPGTRLTVT.

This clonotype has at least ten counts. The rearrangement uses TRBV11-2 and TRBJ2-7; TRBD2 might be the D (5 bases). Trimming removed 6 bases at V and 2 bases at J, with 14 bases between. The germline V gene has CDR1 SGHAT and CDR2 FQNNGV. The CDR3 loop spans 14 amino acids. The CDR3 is CASRHGVGAYEQYF. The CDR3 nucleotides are TGTGCCAGCAGACACGGGGTGGGCGCCTACGAGCAGTACTTC.

The CDR3 loop reads CASSSSGGPYTYNEQFF. For the CDR3, the DNA is TGTGCCAGCAGTTCTAGCGGGGGGCCATACACCTACAATGAGCAGTTCTTC. The chain combines TRBV6-2 or TRBV6-3 with TRBJ2-1; TRBD2 aligns across 11 bases. The CDR3 totals 17 residues. Trimming removed 4 bases from V and 2 bases from J; junction bases left unmatched: 7. Germline V CDR1 and CDR2: MNHEY, SVGEGT.

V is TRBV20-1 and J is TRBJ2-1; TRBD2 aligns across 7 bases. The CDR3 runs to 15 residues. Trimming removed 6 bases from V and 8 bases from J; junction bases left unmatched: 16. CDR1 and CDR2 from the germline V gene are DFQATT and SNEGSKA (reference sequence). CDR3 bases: TGCAGTGCGCGGGAGCGCCCTAGCCCAATCCATGAGCAGTTCTTC. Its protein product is CSARERPSPIHEQFF.

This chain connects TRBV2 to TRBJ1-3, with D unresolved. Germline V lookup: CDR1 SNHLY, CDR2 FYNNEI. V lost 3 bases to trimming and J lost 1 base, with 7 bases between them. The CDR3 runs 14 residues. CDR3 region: CASSDGGSGNTIYF. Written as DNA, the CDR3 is TGTGCCAGCAGTGACGGAGGGTCTGGAAACACCATATATTTT.

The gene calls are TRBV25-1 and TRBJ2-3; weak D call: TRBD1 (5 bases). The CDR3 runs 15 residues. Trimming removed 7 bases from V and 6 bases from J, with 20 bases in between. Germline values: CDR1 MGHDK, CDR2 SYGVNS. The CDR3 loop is CASKQGQGIGDTQYF. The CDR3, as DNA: TGTGCCAGCAAGCAAGGGCAGGGAATTGGGGATACGCAGTATTTT.

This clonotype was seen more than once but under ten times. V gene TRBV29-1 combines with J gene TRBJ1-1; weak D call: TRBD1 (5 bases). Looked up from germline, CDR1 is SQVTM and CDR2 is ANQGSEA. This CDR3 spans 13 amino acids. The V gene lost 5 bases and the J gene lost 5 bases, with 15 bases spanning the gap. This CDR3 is CSVLQDPKTEAFF. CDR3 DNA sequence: TGCAGCGTTCTACAGGACCCGAAGACTGAAGCTTTCTTT.

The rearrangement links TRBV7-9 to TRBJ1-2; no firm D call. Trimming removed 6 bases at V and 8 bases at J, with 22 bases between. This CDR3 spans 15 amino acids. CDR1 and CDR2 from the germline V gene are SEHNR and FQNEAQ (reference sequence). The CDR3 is CASSHPDGPRYGYTF. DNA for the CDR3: TGTGCCAGCAGTCACCCCGACGGGCCCAGATACGGCTACACCTTC.

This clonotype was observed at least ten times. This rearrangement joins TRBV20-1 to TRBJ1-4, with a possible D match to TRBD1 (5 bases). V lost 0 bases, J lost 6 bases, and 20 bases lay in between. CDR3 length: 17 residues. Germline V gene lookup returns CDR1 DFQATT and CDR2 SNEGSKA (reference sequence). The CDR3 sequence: CSARDEGGARSYEKLFF. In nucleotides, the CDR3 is TGCAGTGCTAGAGATGAAGGAGGGGCGCGGAGTTATGAAAAACTGTTTTTT.

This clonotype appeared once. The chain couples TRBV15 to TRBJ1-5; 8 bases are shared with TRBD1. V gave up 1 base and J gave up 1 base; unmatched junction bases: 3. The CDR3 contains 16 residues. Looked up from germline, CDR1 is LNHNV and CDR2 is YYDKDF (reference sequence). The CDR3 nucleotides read TGTGCCACCAGCAGAGGGACAGGGATCAGCAATCAGCCCCAGCATTTT. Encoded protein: CATSRGTGISNQPQHF.

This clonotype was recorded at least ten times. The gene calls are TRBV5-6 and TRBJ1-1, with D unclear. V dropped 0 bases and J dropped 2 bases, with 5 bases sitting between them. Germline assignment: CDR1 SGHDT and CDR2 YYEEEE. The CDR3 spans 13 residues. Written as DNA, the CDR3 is TGTGCCAGCAGCTTGGGGATAAACACTGAAGCTTTCTTT. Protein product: CASSLGINTEAFF.

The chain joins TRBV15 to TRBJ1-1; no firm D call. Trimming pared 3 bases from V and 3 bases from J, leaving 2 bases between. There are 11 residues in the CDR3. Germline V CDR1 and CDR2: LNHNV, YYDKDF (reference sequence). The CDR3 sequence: CATSRDTEAFF. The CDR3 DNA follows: TGTGCCACCAGCAGGGACACTGAAGCTTTCTTT. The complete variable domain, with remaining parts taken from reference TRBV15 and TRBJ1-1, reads DAMVIQNPRYQVTQFGKPVTLSCSQTLNHNVMYWYQQKSSQAPKLLFHYYDKDFNNEADTPDNFQSRRPNTSFCFLDIRSPGLGDTAMYLCATSRDTEAFFGQGTRLTVV.

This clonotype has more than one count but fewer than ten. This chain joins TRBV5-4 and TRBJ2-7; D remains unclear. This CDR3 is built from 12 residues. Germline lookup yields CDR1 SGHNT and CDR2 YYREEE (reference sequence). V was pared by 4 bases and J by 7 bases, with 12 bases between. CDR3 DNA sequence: TGTGCCAGCAGCCTCCACGCAGAAGAGCAGTACTTC. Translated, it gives CASSLHAEEQYF.

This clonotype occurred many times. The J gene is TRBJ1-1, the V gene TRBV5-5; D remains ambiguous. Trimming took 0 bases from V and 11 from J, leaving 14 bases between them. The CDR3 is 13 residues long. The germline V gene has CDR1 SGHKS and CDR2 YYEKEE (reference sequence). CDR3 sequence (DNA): TGTGCCAGCAGCTTGGGACCCGATGGATACGCTTTCTTT. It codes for CASSLGPDGYAFF.

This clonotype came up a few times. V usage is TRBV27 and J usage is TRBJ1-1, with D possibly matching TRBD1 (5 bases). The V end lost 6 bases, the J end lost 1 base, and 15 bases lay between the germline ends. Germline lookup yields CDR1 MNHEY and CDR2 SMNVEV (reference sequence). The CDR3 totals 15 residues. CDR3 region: CASSFGGEGNTEAFF. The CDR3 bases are TGTGCCAGCAGCTTCGGGGGGGAGGGGAACACTGAAGCTTTCTTT.

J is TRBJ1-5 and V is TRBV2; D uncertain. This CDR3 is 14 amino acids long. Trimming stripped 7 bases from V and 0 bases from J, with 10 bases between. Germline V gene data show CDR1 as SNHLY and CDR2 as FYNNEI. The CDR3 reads CASTAMNSNQPQHF. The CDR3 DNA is TGTGCCAGCACTGCGATGAATAGCAATCAGCCCCAGCATTTT.

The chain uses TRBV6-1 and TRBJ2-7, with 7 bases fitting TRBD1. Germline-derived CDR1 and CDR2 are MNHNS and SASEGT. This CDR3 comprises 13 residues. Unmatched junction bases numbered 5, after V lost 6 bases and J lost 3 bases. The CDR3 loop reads CASRRDRDYEQYF. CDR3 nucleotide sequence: TGTGCCAGCAGACGAGACAGGGACTACGAGCAGTACTTC.

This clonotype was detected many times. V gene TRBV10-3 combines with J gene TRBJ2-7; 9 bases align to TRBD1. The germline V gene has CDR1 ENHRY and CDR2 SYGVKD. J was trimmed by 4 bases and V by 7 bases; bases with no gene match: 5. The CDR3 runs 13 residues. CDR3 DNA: TGTGCCATCAATCCCGGACAGGGGTACGAGCAGTACTTC. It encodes CAINPGQGYEQYF.

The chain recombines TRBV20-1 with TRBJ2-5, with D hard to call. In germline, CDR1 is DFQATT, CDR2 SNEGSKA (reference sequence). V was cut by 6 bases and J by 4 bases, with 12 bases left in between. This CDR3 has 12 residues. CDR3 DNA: TGCAGTGCCAGGCTGGGCCCAGAGACCCAGTACTTC. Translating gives CSARLGPETQYF.

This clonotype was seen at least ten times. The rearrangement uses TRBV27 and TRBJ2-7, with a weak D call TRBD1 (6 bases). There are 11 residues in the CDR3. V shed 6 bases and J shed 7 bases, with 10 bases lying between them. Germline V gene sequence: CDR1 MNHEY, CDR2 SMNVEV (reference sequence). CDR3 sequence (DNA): TGTGCCAGCAGATCAGGGGCGGAGCAGTACTTC. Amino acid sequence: CASRSGAEQYF.

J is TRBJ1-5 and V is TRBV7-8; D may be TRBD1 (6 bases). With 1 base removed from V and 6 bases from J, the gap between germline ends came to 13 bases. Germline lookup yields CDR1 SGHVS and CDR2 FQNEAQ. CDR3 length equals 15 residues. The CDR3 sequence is CASSLVGGNVQPQHF. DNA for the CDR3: TGTGCCAGCAGCTTAGTGGGGGGCAACGTTCAGCCCCAGCATTTT.

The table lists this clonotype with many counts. CDR3 protein: CSGQDGLNEQFF. As DNA, the CDR3 is TGCAGCGGCCAGGACGGGCTCAATGAGCAGTTCTTC. The J gene is TRBJ2-1, the V gene TRBV29-1, with no clear D. The CDR3 extends over 12 amino acids. Germline V gives CDR1 SQVTM, CDR2 ANQGSEA. The germline V and J ends were trimmed by 7 bases and 6 bases, with 13 bases remaining between them.